The sequence of this T cell receptor (beta chain) was determined in a study of regulatory T cells in long-lasting Graves disease (dated by TCRdb to the early 2020s). In terms of the full investigation: Persistent Graves' disease meant more than 5 years of antithyroid drug treatment with TSH receptor autoantibodies that stayed positive. This study used TCR sequencing and RNA sequencing of peripheral blood to compare persistent Graves' disease patients against newly diagnosed Graves' disease patients. The study was registered as a clinical trial and conducted in China. A total of about 35 samples underwent TCR sequencing, from 13 patients with persistent Graves' disease and some 20 patients with newly diagnosed Graves' disease. On average, persistent Graves' disease patients in the clinical cohort had been on antithyroid drugs for approximately ten years.

The germline V gene yields MNHNS for CDR1 and SASEGT for CDR2. The CDR3 measures 14 amino acids from cysteine to phenylalanine. The read is trimmed to its CDR3 DNA, 42 bases read in frame from base 1. V is reduced by 6 bases and J by 5 bases, leaving a spacing of 14 bases between them. The study at large found these results: Persistent disease showed preferential use of TRBV28, TRBJ1-2 and TRBJ2-5, whereas newly diagnosed disease favored TRBV20-1 and TRBJ2-1. Sequencing and analysis were limited to the TCR beta chain. Compared with newly diagnosed patients, patients with persistent Graves' disease had lower TCR Shannon entropy and fewer highly expanded clones, which suggests clonal expansion. More public clonotypes were shared among persistent patients (roughly 3,000) than among newly diagnosed patients (more than 950). The study examined only peripheral blood because the primary lesion, thyroid tissue, could not be accessed. The small sample size was acknowledged by the authors as a limitation that may reduce accuracy.

The library came from multiplex PCR. The instrument given in TCRdb is Illumina HiSeq 4000. TCR beta libraries were built with iRepertoire HTBI primers and Arm-PCR amplification of CDR3 regions. Gel purification was performed on PCR products prior to sequencing. The study's processing was this. Gene usage analysis of CDR3 amino acid clonotypes relied on the approximately 62 TRBV and more than twelve TRBJ segments identified across samples. Filtered high-quality paired reads were merged into contigs using COPE and FqMerger. BLAST was used to align contigs to the IMGT TRBV, TRBD and TRBJ reference genes, and CDR3 was defined following IMGT. Clonotypes above 0.1% frequency were classified as highly expanded clones. Repertoire diversity was measured by Shannon entropy, and V-J evenness by the Gini coefficient. A clonotype was considered public if more than one individual shared it. The public reads were quality trimmed at Q25 with fastp and then assembled into clones with MiXCR by TCRdb, keeping productive beta chains. Records with the same CDR3 protein are collapsed into one entry carrying the most frequent genes and DNA. V and J calls and clone size were set by TCRdb, not the authors. The sample table shows roughly 450,000 distinct CDR3 sequences, and under 25% are seen once. Approximately 7.8% of the sample lies in the top ten.

This sample's time point label indicates: persistent/refractory GD, antithyroid drugs over 5 years with positive TRAb. For both TCR sequencing and RNA sequencing, RNA was extracted from PBMCs in TRIzol. The diagnosis of Graves' disease was made according to American Thyroid Association guidelines. Patients were recruited from an endocrinology department in Xi'an, China. Each patient gave approximately 9.7 milliliters of peripheral blood, collected in an EDTA anticoagulant tube. Ficoll Paque Plus density gradient separation was used to isolate PBMCs, and no further T cell sorting was performed. An Agilent 2100 Bioanalyzer and agarose gel were used to check RNA quality, and a NanoDrop 2000 was used to measure RNA concentration. A few counts support this clonotype. No cognate antigen has been identified for it. The sample holds no much larger clone one base away, and base qualities are not on file.

This clonotype originated in a female donor with Graves disease. The sequencing used peripheral blood mononuclear cells (PBMCs), collected when the disease was refractory, from a patient treated with antithyroid drugs. The chain was built from TRBV6-1 and TRBJ2-1; tentative D gene TRBD1, with 6 bases matching. The nucleotides are TGTGCCAGCAGATCCCAGGGGTTCCACAATGAGCAGTTCTTC. Translation gives CASRSQGFHNEQFF.